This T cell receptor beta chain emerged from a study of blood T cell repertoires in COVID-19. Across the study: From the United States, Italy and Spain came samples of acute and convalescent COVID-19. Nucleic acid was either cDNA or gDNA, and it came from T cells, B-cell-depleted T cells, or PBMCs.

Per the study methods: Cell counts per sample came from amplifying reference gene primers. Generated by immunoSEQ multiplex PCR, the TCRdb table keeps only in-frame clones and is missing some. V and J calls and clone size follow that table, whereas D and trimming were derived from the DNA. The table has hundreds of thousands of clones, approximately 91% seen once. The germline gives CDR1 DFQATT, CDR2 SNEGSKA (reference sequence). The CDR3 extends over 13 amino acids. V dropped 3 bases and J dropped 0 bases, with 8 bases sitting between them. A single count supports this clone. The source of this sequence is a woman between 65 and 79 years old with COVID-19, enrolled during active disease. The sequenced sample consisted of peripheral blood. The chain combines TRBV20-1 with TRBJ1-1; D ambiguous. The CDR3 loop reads CSASSVLNTEAFF. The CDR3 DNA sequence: TGCAGTGCTAGTTCCGTCTTGAACACTGAAGCTTTCTTT.